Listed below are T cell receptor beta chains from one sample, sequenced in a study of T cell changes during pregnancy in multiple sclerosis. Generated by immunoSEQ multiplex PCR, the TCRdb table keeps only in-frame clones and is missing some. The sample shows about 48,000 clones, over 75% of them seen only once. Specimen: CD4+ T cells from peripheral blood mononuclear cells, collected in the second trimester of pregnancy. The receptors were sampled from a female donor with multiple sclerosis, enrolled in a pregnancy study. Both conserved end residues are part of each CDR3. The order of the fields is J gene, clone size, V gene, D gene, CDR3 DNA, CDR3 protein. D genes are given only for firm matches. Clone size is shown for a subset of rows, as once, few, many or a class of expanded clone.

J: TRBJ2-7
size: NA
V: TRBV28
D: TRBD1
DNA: TGTGCCACCTGGACAGGGGCTCTTCTCGAGCAGTACTTC
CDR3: CATWTGALLEQYF

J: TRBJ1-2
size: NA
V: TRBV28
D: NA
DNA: TGTGCCAGCAGTCAACAGGGTAATGGCTACACCTTC
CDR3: CASSQQGNGYTF

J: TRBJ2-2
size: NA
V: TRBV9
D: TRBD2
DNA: TGTGCCAGCAGAACTAGCGGGAGTTCCGGGGAGCTGTTTTTT
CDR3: CASRTSGSSGELFF

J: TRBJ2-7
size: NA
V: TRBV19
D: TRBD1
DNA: TGTGCCAGTAGTATCCGGACAGGGGGCGATGAGCAGTACTTC
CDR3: CASSIRTGGDEQYF

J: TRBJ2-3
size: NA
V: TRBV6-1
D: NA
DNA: TGTGCCAGCAGTGGTCGTGGCACAGATACGCAGTATTTT
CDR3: CASSGRGTDTQYF

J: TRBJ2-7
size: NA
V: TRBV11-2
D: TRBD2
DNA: TGTGCCAGCAGCTTAGCCCCAGCGGGAGTACTCTACGAGCAGTACTTC
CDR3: CASSLAPAGVLYEQYF

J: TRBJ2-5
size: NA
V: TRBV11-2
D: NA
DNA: TGTGCCACCAGATGGGACAACCAAGAGACCCAGTACTTC
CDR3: CATRWDNQETQYF

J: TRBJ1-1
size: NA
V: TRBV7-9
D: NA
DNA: TGTGCCAGCAGCCCCCAAGACATCACTGAAGCTTTCTTT
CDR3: CASSPQDITEAFF

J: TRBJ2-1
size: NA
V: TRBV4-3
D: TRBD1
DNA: TGCGCCAGCAGCCAGGCAGGGGGCTACAATGAGCAGTTCTTC
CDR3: CASSQAGGYNEQFF

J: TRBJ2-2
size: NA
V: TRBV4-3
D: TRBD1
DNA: TGCGCCAGCAGCCAAGGGGACAGGCGGAACACCGGGGAGCTGTTTTTT
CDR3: CASSQGDRRNTGELFF

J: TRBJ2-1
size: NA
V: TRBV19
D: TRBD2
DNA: TGTGCCAGTAGTATAAGGCTAGCGGGAGACCACAATGAGCAGTTCTTC
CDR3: CASSIRLAGDHNEQFF

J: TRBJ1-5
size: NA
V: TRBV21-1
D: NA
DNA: TGTGCCAATAACATTGGGACAGGCCTATGGGAGCCCCAGCATTTT
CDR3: CANNIGTGLWEPQHF

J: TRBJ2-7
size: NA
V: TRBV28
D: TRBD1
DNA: TGTGCCAGTAGGGGGACAGCTTACTACGAGCAGTACTTC
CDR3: CASRGTAYYEQYF

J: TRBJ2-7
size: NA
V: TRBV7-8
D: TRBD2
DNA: TGTGCCAGCAGCTCGTTAGCGGGAGGGACGGAAGAGCAGTACTTC
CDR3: CASSSLAGGTEEQYF

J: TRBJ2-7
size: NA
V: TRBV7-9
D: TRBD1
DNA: TGTGCCAGCAGTTACACAGGGGTCTACGAGCAGTACTTC
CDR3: CASSYTGVYEQYF

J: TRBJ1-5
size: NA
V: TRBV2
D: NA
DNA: TGTGCCAGCAGCGAAGGACGATTGGAGAAGGCCCAGCATTTT
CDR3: CASSEGRLEKAQHF

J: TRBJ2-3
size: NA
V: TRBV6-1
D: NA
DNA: TGTGCCAGCAGTGAAGGGAGTGCCAACACAGATACGCAGTATTTT
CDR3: CASSEGSANTDTQYF

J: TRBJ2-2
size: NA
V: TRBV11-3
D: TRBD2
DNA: TGTGCCAGCAGCCGGACTAGCCCCACCGGGGAGCTGTTTTTT
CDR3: CASSRTSPTGELFF

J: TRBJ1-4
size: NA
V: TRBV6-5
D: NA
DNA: TGTGCCAGCAGTTACTCACTACGGAATGAAAAACTGTTTTTT
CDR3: CASSYSLRNEKLFF

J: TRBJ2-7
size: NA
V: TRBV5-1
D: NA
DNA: TGCGCCAGCAGCTTGGTGGTGACAGAGAATTACGAGCAGTACTTC
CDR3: CASSLVVTENYEQYF

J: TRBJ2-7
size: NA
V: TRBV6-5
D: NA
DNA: TGTGCCAGCAGTTACTCAAGGGGTGACTACGAGCAGTACTTC
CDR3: CASSYSRGDYEQYF

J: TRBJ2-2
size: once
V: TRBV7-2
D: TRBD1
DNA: TGTGCCAGCAGCTGGGACAGGGGGGAGCTGTTTTTT
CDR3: CASSWDRGELFF